The 15 T cell receptor beta chains in this list originate from one sample, sequenced in a study of siplizumab effects on memory and regulatory T cells. Sequenced by immunoSEQ multiplex PCR; TCRdb stores in-frame clones only, minus some. The sample includes 95,000 to 100,000 clones, 80% to 95% of them seen just once. Source material: non-Treg CD4+ T cells sorted from blood. These TCRs come from a human donor in good health.

This chain connects TRBV10-3 to TRBJ2-4; TRBD2 matches 12 bases. The V gene's germline CDR1 is ENHRY and CDR2 SYGVKD. V shed 4 bases, J shed 5 bases, and the junction held 6 bases outside the gene matches. The CDR3 runs 16 residues. The CDR3 spells CAISGTSGISENIQYF. The CDR3 DNA reads TGTGCCATCAGTGGGACTAGCGGGATAAGCGAAAACATTCAGTACTTC.

The chain joins TRBV25-1 to TRBJ1-1; 8 bases fit TRBD1. Germline V gives CDR1 MGHDK, CDR2 SYGVNS. J gave up 11 bases and V 1 base, and 9 bases lay outside the gene matches. The CDR3 covers 14 residues. CDR3: CASSEFTLQGEAFF. The CDR3 coding sequence is TGTGCCAGCAGTGAATTCACATTACAGGGGGAGGCTTTCTTT.

The chain combines TRBV29-1 with TRBJ1-2, with TRBD1 as a possible D gene (5 bases). CDR3 length: 15 amino acids. Trimming removed 0 bases from V and 4 bases from J, with 15 bases in between. From germline, CDR1 is SQVTM and CDR2 ANQGSEA. The CDR3 loop is CSVEEGDAGFYGYTF. In DNA form, the CDR3 reads TGCAGCGTTGAAGAAGGGGATGCGGGGTTCTATGGCTACACCTTC.

V usage is TRBV2 and J usage is TRBJ1-2; TRBD1 agrees at 9 bases. The CDR3 spans 14 residues. V was clipped by 6 bases and J by 2 bases; unmatched bases: 4. Germline assignment: CDR1 SNHLY and CDR2 FYNNEI. CDR3 bases: TGTGCCAGCAGCGCCGGGACAGGGAACTATGGCTACACCTTC. This gives the protein CASSAGTGNYGYTF.

The rearrangement uses TRBV28 and TRBJ1-5, with D possibly TRBD1 on 5 matching bases. The CDR3 extends over 12 amino acids. V lost 6 bases, J lost 9 bases, and 12 bases lay in between. Germline V lookup: CDR1 MDHEN, CDR2 SYDVKM. The CDR3: CASRPQGRPQHF. The CDR3 DNA follows: TGTGCCAGCAGACCTCAGGGACGGCCCCAGCATTTT. Complete variable domain (other parts from reference TRBV28 and TRBJ1-5): DVKVTQSSRYLVKRTGEKVFLECVQDMDHENMFWYRQDPGLGLRLIYFSYDVKMKEKGDIPEGYSVSREKKERFSLILESASTNQTSMYLCASRPQGRPQHFGDGTRLSIL.

This clone has only one observation. The chain couples TRBV2 to TRBJ2-7, with 7 bases fitting TRBD1. This CDR3 is built from 13 residues. V lost 10 bases and J lost 4; bases outside the gene matches: 10. Germline V CDR1 and CDR2: SNHLY, FYNNEI. CDR3 sequence: CATGRDSLYEQYF. DNA of the CDR3: TGTGCCACGGGAAGGGACAGTTTGTACGAGCAGTACTTC.

In its sample, this clone was seen a few times. CDR3 coding DNA: TGTGCCAGCAGCCCCCTGACTAGCGCCTCCTACAATGAGCAGTTCTTC. Protein sequence: CASSPLTSASYNEQFF. J is TRBJ2-1 and V is TRBV4-2; 8 bases are a match to TRBD2. The CDR3 is 16 residues long. V lost 4 bases to trimming and J lost 0 bases; unmatched junction nucleotides: 5. Germline V gene sequence: CDR1 LGHNA, CDR2 YNFKEQ.

The gene calls are TRBV11-1 and TRBJ2-1, with TRBD2 matching over 7 bases. Germline trimming cut 5 bases from V and 2 bases from J; bases unmatched to any gene: 6. The germline CDR1 and CDR2 sequences are SGHAT and FQDESV (reference sequence). This CDR3 comprises 15 residues. The CDR3 here is CASSVSGTTYNEQFF. The CDR3 bases are TGTGCCAGCAGCGTAAGCGGGACCACCTACAATGAGCAGTTCTTC.

In this sample, this clone turned up once. The chain employs TRBV10-1 and TRBJ1-3; D is unresolved. Germline lookup yields CDR1 WNHNN and CDR2 SYGVQD (reference sequence). V was pared by 3 bases and J by 0 bases, with 9 bases between. This CDR3 spans 15 amino acids. The CDR3 bases are TGCGCCAGCAGTGAAGGCCCTTACTCTGGAAACACCATATATTTT. Its protein is CASSEGPYSGNTIYF.

The rearrangement links TRBV11-2 to TRBJ2-7; TRBD2 agrees at 8 bases. Trimming cost V 0 bases and J 2 bases; bases outside gene matches: 9. CDR3 length equals 17 residues. Germline lookup yields CDR1 SGHAT and CDR2 FQNNGV. The CDR3 DNA follows: TGTGCCAGCAGCTTAGATTCCGCTAGCGGGTACACCTACGAGCAGTACTTC. This codes for CASSLDSASGYTYEQYF.

This clone has only one observation. CDR3 DNA: TGTGCCAGCAGCGGGGGGACACTTAGCTACGAGCAGTACTTC. Translation gives CASSGGTLSYEQYF. The V gene is TRBV9, the J gene TRBJ2-7; perhaps TRBD1 as D (6 bases). The CDR3 totals 14 residues. Germline-derived CDR1 and CDR2 are SGDLS and YYNGEE. The V end lost 3 bases, the J end lost 3 bases, and 13 bases lay between the germline ends.

V and J are TRBV11-3 and TRBJ2-2; D gene unclear. The germline V and J ends were trimmed by 1 base and 4 bases, with 7 bases remaining between them. Germline CDR1 SGHNT, CDR2 YENEEA. The CDR3 is 14 amino acids. As DNA, the CDR3 is TGTGCCAGCAGCTTAGGAGTTTCCACCGGGGAGCTGTTTTTT. Translating gives CASSLGVSTGELFF.

The genes are TRBV15 and TRBJ1-2; maybe TRBD1 (6 bases). V was cut by 0 bases and J by 7 bases, with 15 bases left in between. Germline assignment: CDR1 LNHNV and CDR2 YYDKDF (reference sequence). The CDR3 extends over 15 amino acids. The CDR3 bases are TGTGCCACCAGCAGAGATGTAGGCGGGGGGCCTGGCTACACCTTC. This encodes CATSRDVGGGPGYTF.

V gene TRBV5-8 combines with J gene TRBJ2-1, with 7 bases fitting TRBD1. V shed 2 bases, J shed 1 base, and the junction held 3 bases outside the gene matches. Germline loops: CDR1 SGHTS, CDR2 YDEGEE. The CDR3 length is 15 residues. This CDR3 is CASSLDRASYNEQFF. The CDR3 nucleotides read TGTGCCAGCAGCTTAGACAGGGCGTCCTACAATGAGCAGTTCTTC.

This chain links TRBV10-3 with TRBJ2-3; D is ambiguous. V shed 4 bases and J shed 5 bases, with 10 bases lying between them. The CDR3 totals 13 residues. Germline V gene lookup returns CDR1 ENHRY and CDR2 SYGVKD. In DNA form, the CDR3 reads TGTGCCATCAGTGGAAATAGCCTAGATACGCAGTATTTT. Translation gives CAISGNSLDTQYF.